This T cell receptor (beta chain) was recorded in a study of T-cell memory formation after mild COVID-19. Study summary: TCR clustering was largely donor specific. The study, taken as a whole, reports: Day 15 to 85 contracting clones showed balanced CD4/CD8; later expanders leaned CD4+. Contracting CD4+ clones sat mainly in CM and EM; CD8+ in EMRA.

From the 5' RACE reads, TCRdb called clonotypes with MiXCR, one entry per CDR3 protein. The sample contains around 50,000 distinct CDR3 sequences, around a quarter of which appear only once. The CDR3 sequence is 16 residues long. From germline, CDR1 is SGHRS and CDR2 YFSETQ. The V segment lost 4 bases and the J segment 4 bases; nucleotides outside the gene matches: 11. Note on this clonotype: Its antigen is not known.

The chain joins TRBV5-1 to TRBJ1-2; the match to TRBD1 covers 9 bases. The origin of this receptor is a man between 18 and 29 years old who had mild COVID-19 (a few samples of this study predate the infection). Cell type and time point are not known. The sample consisted of PBMCs or a T cell subset sorted from them (not recorded which). The DNA for the CDR3 is TGCGCCAGCAGCGTTTCACAGGGGGCTAAGACCTATGGCTACACCTTC. Translating gives CASSVSQGAKTYGYTF.